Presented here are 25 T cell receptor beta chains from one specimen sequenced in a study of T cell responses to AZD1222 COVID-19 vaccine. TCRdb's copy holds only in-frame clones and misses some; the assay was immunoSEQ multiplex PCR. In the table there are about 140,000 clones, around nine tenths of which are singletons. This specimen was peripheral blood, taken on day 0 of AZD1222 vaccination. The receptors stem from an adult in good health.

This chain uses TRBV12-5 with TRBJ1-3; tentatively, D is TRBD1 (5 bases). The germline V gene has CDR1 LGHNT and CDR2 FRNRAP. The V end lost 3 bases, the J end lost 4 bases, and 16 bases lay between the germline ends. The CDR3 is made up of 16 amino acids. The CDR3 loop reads CASGLSPGAGGNTIYF. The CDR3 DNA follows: TGTGCTAGTGGTTTAAGCCCAGGAGCAGGGGGAAACACCATATATTTT.

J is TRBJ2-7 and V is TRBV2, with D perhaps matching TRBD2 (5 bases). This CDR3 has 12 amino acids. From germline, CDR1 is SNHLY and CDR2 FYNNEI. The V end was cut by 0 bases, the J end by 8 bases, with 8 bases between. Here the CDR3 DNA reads TGTGCCAGCAGTGAAGCAGCCGGGAAGCAGTACTTC. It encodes CASSEAAGKQYF.

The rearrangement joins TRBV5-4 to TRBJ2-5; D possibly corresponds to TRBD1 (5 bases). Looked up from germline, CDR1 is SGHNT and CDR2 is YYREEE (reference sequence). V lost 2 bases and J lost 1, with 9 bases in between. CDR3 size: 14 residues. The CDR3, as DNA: TGTGCCAGCAGCTTAAGGGGCGGCCAAGAGACCCAGTACTTC. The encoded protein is CASSLRGGQETQYF.

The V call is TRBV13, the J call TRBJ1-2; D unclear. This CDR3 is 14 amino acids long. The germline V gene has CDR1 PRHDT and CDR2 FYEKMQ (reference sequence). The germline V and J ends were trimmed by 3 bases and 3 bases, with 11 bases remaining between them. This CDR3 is CASSLGFGDYGYTF. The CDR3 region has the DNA TGTGCCAGCAGCTTGGGTTTTGGGGACTATGGCTACACCTTC.

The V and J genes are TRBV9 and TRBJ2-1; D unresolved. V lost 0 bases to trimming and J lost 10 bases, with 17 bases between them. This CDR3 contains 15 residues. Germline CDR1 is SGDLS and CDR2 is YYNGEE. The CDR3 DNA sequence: TGTGCCAGCAGCGTAGAAGGTCAGCTTTCGGACGAGCAGTTCTTC. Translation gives CASSVEGQLSDEQFF.

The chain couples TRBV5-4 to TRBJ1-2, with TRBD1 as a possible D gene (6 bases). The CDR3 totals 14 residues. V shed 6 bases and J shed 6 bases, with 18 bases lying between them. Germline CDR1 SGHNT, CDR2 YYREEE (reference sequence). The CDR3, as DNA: TGTGCCAGCATCGTCGGAGGGGGAGGAGATGGCTACACCTTC. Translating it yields CASIVGGGGDGYTF.

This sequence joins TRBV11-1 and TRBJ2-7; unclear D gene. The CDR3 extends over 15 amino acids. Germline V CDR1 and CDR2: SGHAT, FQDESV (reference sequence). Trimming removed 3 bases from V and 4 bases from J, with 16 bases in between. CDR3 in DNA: TGTGCCAGCAGCTTCGCCGAGGATTTACTTTACGAGCAGTACTTC. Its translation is CASSFAEDLLYEQYF.

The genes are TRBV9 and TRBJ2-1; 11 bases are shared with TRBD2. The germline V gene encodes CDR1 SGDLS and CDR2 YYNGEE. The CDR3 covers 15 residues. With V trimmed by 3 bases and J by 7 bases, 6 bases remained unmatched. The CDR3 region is CASSARLAGSNEQFF. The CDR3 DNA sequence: TGTGCCAGCAGCGCCCGACTAGCGGGGTCGAATGAGCAGTTCTTC.

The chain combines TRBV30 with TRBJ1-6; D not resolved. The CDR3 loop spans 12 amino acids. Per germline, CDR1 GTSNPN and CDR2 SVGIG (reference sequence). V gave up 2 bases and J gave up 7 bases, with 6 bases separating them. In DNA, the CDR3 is TGTGCCTGGAGTCCCAAAAATTCACCCCTCCACTTT. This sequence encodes CAWSPKNSPLHF.

CDR3 DNA: TGTGCCAGTCGACAGTTGAGGGAAAGCTATTCACCCCTCCACTTT. Amino acids: CASRQLRESYSPLHF. The gene calls are TRBV6-5 and TRBJ1-6; D is possibly TRBD1 (5 bases). Deletions cut 9 bases from V and 8 bases from J, with 20 bases between. This CDR3 is 15 amino acids long. CDR1 and CDR2 (germline): MNHEY, SVGAGI.

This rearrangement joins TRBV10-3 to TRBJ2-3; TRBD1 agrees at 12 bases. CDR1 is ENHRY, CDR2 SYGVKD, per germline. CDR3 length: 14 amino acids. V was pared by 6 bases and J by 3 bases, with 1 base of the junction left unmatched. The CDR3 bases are TGTGCCATCAGGGGACAGGGGGCAACAGATACGCAGTATTTT. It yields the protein CAIRGQGATDTQYF.

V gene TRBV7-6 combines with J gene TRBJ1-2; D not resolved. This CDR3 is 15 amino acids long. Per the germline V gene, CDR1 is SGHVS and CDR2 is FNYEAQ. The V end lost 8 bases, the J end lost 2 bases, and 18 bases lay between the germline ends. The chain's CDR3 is CASQRWWAGNYGYTF. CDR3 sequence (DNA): TGTGCCAGCCAGAGGTGGTGGGCGGGGAACTATGGCTACACCTTC.

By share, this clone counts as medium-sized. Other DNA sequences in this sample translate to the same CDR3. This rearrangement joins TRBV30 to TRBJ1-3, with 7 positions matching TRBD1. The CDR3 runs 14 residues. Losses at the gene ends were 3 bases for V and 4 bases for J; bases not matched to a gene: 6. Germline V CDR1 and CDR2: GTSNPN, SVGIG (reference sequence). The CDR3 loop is CAWSTGTAGNTIYF. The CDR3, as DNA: TGTGCCTGGAGCACCGGGACAGCGGGAAACACCATATATTTT.

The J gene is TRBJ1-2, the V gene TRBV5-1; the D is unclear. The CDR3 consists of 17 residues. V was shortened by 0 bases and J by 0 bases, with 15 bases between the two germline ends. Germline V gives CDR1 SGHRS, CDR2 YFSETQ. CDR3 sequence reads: CASSLGPRTTANYGYTF. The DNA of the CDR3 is TGCGCCAGCAGCTTGGGTCCCAGGACCACAGCTAACTATGGCTACACCTTC.

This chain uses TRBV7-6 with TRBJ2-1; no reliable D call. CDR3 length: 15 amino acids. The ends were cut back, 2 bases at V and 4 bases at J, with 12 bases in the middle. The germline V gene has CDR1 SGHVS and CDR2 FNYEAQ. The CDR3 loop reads CASSLNPDGYNEQFF. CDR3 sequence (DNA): TGTGCCAGCAGCTTAAACCCGGACGGATACAATGAGCAGTTCTTC.

This CDR3 is CASSLTLGDYRRDTQYF. CDR3 coding DNA: TGTGCCAGCAGCTTAACGCTGGGCGACTACCGACGGGATACGCAGTATTTT. The rearrangement joins TRBV7-2 to TRBJ2-3, with D perhaps TRBD2 (5 bases). CDR1 and CDR2 from the germline V gene are SGHTA and FQGNSA. V lost 2 bases and J 6 bases, leaving 21 bases between the germline ends. There are 17 residues in the CDR3.

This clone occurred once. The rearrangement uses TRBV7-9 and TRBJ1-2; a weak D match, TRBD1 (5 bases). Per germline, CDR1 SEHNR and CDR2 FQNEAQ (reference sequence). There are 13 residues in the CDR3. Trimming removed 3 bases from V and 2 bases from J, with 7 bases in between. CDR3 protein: CASSLEGNYGYTF. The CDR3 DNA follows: TGTGCCAGCAGCTTGGAGGGGAACTATGGCTACACCTTC. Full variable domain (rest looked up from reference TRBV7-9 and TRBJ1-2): DTGVSQNPRHKITKRGQNVTFRCDPISEHNRLYWYRQTLGQGPEFLTYFQNEAQLEKSRLLSDRFSAERPKGSFSTLEIQRTEQGDSAMYLCASSLEGNYGYTFGSGTRLTVV.

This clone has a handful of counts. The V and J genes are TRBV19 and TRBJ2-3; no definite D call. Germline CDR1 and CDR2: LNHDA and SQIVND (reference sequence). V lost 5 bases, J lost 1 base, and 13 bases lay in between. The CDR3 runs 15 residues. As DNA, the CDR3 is TGTGCCAGTAGTCCTACAGCGAGAGGCACAGATACGCAGTATTTT. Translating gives CASSPTARGTDTQYF.

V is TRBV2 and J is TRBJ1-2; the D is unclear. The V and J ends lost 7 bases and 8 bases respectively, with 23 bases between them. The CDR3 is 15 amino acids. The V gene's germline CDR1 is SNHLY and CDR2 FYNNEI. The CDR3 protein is CASMTLGPQGRGYTF. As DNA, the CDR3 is TGTGCCAGCATGACCTTAGGGCCTCAAGGACGGGGCTACACCTTC.

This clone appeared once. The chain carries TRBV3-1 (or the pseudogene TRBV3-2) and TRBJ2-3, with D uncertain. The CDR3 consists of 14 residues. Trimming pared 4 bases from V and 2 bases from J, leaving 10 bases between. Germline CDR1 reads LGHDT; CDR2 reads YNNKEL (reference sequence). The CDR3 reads CASSLQLFTDTQYF. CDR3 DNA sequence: TGTGCCAGCAGCCTCCAGTTGTTCACAGATACGCAGTATTTT.

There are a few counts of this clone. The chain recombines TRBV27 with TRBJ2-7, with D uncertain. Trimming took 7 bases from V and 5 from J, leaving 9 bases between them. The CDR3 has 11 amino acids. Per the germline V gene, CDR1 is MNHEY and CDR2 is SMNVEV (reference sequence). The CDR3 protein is CASKSDHEQYF. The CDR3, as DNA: TGTGCCAGCAAATCGGACCACGAGCAGTACTTC.

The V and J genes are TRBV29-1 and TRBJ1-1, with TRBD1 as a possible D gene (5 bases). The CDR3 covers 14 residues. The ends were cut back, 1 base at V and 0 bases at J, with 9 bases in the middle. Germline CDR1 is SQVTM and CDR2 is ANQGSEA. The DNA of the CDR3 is TGCAGCGTTGAAGCCCGGGGGGTGAACACTGAAGCTTTCTTT. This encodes CSVEARGVNTEAFF. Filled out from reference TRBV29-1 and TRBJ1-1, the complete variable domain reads SAVISQKPSRDICQRGTSLTIQCQVDSQVTMMFWYRQQPGQSLTLIATANQGSEATYESGFVIDKFPISRPNLTFSTLTVSNMSPEDSSIYLCSVEARGVNTEAFFGQGTRLTVV.

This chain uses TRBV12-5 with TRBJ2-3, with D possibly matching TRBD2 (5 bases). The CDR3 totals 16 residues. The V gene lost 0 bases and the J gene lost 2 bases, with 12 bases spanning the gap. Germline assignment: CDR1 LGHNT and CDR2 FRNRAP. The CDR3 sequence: CASGLVRYGDTDTQYF. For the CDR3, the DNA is TGTGCTAGTGGTTTGGTACGGTACGGGGACACAGATACGCAGTATTTT.

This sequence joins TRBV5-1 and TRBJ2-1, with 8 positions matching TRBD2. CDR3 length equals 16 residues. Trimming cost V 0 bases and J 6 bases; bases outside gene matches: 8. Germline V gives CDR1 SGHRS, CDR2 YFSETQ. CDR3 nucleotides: TGCGCCAGCAGCTTGGATCGAGCGGGGGCCCTCAATGAGCAGTTCTTC. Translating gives CASSLDRAGALNEQFF.

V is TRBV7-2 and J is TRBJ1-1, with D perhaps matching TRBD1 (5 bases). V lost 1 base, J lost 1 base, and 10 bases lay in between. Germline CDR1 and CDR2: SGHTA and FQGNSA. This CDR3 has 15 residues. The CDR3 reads CASSLVRQGNTEAFF. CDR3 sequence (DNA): TGTGCCAGCAGCTTAGTGCGCCAGGGGAACACTGAAGCTTTCTTT.